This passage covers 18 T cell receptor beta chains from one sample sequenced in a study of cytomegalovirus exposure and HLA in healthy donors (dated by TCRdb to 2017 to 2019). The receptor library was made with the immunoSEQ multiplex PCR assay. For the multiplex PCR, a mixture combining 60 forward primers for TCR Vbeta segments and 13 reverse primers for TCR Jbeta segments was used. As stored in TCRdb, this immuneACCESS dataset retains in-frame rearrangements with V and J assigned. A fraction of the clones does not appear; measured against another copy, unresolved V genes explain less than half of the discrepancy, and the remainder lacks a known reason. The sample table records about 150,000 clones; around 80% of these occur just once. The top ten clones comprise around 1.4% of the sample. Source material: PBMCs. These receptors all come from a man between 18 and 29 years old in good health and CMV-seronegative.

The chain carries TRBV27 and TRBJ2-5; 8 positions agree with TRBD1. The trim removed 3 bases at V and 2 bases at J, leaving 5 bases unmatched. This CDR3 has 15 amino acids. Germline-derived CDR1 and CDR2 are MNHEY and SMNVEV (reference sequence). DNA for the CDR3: TGTGCCAGCAGTTTTTCGGGACAGGTACAAGAGACCCAGTACTTC. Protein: CASSFSGQVQETQYF.

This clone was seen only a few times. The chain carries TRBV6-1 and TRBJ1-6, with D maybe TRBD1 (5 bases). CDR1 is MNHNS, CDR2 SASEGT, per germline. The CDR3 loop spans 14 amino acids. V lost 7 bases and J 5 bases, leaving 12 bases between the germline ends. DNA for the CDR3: TGTGCCAGCACCTCACCGGGGGATAATTCACCCCTCCACTTT. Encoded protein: CASTSPGDNSPLHF.

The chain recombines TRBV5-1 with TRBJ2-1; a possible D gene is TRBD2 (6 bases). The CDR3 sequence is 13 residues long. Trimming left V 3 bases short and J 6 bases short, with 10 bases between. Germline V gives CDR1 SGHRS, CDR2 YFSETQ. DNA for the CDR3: TGCGCCAGCAGCTCCCCGGGAGTCAATGAGCAGTTCTTC. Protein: CASSSPGVNEQFF. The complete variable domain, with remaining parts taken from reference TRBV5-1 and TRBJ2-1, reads KAGVTQTPRYLIKTRGQQVTLSCSPISGHRSVSWYQQTPGQGLQFLFEYFSETQRNKGNFPGRFSGRQFSNSRSEMNVSTLELGDSALYLCASSSPGVNEQFFGPGTRLTVL.

DNA for the CDR3: TGTGCCAGCAGCTTGGGACATAGGCCCCAAGAGACCCAGTACTTC. The encoded protein is CASSLGHRPQETQYF. The genes are TRBV7-9 and TRBJ2-5; D is perhaps TRBD1 (6 bases). The germline V gene has CDR1 SEHNR and CDR2 FQNEAQ (reference sequence). With 3 bases removed from V and 1 base from J, the gap between germline ends came to 12 bases. The CDR3 runs 15 residues.

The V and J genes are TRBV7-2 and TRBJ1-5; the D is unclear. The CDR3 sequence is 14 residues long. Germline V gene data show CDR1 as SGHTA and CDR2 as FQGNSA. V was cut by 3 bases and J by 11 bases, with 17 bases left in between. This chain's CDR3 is CASSFSPGLSTQHF. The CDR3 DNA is TGTGCCAGCAGCTTCTCTCCGGGTCTCTCGACCCAGCATTTT.

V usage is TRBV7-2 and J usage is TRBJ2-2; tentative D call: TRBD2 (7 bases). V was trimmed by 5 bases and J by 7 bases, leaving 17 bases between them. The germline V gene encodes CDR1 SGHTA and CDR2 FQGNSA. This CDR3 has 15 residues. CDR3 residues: CASSNSGGSGGELFF. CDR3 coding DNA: TGTGCCAGCAGCAACTCGGGGGGCTCGGGCGGGGAGCTGTTTTTT.

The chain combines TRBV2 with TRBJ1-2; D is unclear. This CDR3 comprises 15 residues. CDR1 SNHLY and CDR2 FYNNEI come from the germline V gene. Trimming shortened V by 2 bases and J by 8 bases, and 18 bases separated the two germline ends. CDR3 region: CASSEKRVEVGGYTF. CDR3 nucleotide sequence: TGTGCCAGCAGTGAAAAAAGGGTGGAGGTAGGCGGCTACACCTTC.

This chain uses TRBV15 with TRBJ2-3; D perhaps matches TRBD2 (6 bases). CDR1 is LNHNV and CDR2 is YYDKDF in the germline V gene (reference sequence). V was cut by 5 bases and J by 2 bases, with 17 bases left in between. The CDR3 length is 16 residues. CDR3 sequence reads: CATSPPLALDTDTQYF. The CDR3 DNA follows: TGTGCCACCAGCCCCCCACTAGCTTTAGACACAGATACGCAGTATTTT. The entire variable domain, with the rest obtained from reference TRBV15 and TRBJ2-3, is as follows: DAMVIQNPRYQVTQFGKPVTLSCSQTLNHNVMYWYQQKSSQAPKLLFHYYDKDFNNEADTPDNFQSRRPNTSFCFLDIRSPGLGDTAMYLCATSPPLALDTDTQYFGPGTRLTVL.

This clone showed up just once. The DNA of the CDR3 is TGCGCCAGCAGCTTGGCGTCCCCCCGGGACGAGCAGTACTTC. This encodes CASSLASPRDEQYF. V gene TRBV5-1 combines with J gene TRBJ2-7; D is ambiguous. CDR3 length: 14 amino acids. Germline CDR1 is SGHRS and CDR2 is YFSETQ. Trimming removed 0 bases from V and 5 bases from J, with 12 bases in between.

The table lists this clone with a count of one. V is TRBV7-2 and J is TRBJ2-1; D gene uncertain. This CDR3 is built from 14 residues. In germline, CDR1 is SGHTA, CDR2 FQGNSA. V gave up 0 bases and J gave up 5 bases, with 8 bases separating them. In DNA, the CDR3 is TGTGCCAGCAGCTTAGCGTTTGACAACAATGAGCAGTTCTTC. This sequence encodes CASSLAFDNNEQFF.

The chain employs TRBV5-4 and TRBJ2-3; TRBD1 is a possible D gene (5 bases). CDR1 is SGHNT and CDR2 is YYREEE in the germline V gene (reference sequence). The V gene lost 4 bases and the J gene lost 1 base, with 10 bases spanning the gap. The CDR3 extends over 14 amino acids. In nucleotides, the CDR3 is TGTGCCAGCAGCCAGGACACTCGCACAGATACGCAGTATTTT. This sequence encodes CASSQDTRTDTQYF. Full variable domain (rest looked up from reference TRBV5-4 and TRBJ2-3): ETGVTQSPTHLIKTRGQQVTLRCSSQSGHNTVSWYQQALGQGPQFIFQYYREEENGRGNFPPRFSGLQFPNYSSELNVNALELDDSALYLCASSQDTRTDTQYFGPGTRLTVL.

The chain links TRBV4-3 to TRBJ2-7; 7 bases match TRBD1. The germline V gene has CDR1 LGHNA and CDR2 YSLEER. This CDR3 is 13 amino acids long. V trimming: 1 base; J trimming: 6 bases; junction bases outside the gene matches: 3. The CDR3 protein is CASSQGQGGEQYF. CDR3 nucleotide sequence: TGCGCCAGCAGCCAAGGACAGGGCGGCGAGCAGTACTTC.

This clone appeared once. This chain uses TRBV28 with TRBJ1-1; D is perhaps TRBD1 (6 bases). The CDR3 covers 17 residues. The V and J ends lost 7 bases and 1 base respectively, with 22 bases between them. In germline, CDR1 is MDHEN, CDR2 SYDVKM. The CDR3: CASKPGGHRFSNTEAFF. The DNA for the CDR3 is TGTGCCAGCAAACCGGGGGGCCATCGCTTCTCGAACACTGAAGCTTTCTTT.

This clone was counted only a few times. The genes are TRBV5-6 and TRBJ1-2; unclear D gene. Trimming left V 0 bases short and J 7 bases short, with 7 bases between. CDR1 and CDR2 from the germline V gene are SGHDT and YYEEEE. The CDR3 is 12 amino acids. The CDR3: CASSLASRGYTF. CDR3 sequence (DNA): TGTGCCAGCAGCTTGGCCTCCCGTGGCTACACCTTC.

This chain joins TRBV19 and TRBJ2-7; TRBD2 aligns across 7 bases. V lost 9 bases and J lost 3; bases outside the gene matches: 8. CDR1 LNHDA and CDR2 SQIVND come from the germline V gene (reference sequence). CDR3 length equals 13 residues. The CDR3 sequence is CASKPGGGYEQYF. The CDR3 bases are TGTGCCAGCAAGCCGGGGGGAGGCTACGAGCAGTACTTC.

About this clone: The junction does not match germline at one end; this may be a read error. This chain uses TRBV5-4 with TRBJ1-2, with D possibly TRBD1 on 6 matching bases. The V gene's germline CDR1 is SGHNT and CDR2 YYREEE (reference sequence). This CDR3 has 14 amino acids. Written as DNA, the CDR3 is TGTGCCAGCAGCTCATGGGGGGGGCAGGGCGGCTACATCTTC. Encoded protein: CASSSWGGQGGYIF.

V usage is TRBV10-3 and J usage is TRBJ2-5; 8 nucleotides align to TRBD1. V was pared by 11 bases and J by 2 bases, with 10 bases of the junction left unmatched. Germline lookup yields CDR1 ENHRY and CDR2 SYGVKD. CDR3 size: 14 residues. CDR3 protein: CAARSRQGQETQYF. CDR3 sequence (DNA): TGTGCCGCCAGATCCCGACAGGGGCAAGAGACCCAGTACTTC.

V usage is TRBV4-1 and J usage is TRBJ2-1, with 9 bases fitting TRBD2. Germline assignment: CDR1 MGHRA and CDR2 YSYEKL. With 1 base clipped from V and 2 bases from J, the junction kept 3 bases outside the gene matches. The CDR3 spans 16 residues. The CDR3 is CASSQASGRPYNEQFF. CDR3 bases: TGCGCCAGCAGCCAAGCGAGCGGGAGGCCCTACAATGAGCAGTTCTTC.